This T cell receptor (beta chain) was documented in a study of spatial heterogeneity in lung cancer (dated by TCRdb to the late 2010s). Looking at the study overall: Beta-chain transcripts were consistently detected in greater numbers than alpha-chain transcripts, which likely reflects a higher abundance of beta-chain transcripts. In the raw uncorrected reads, each unique combination of TCR and UMI appeared more than ten times on average. In non-small cell lung cancer, the study quantitatively compared TCR alpha and beta repertoires across several tumor regions, matched nontumor lung, and blood. Nonsynonymous mutation counts, determined by whole-exome sequencing of tumor tissue, were related to TCR repertoire features. At surgery, 200 or so tumor regions, some 61 matched nontumor lung samples and 56 PBMC samples were TCR-sequenced for both alpha and beta chains. The paper as a whole reports these results and caveats: Ubiquitous expanded tumor TCRs showed up in blood more often at tumor resection than at routine follow-up. Confirming at a functional level the hypothesis that regional TCRs recognize regional mutations was considered to require additional single-cell paired TCR alpha and beta sequencing.

This clonotype was observed a handful of times. Its antigen remains unidentified. No much larger clone is present one base from it, and per-base qualities are unavailable. The library was prepared using 5' RACE. Sequencing instrument: NextSeq 500. To allow correction of PCR and sequencing errors, the TCR library protocol tagged every TCR cDNA molecule with a unique molecular identifier. The study's own analysis went as follows. Decombinator tools were used for TCR identification, UMI-based error correction and CDR3 extraction. Expanded TCRs were defined as those above a frequency of 2 per 1,000, corresponding to the top 1% of the tumor frequency distribution. Rényi diversity was computed with the R vegan package after subsampling each repertoire 100 times to 5,000 TCRs. CDR3 similarity networks were built from amino acid triplet string-kernel similarity, connecting CDR3s with pairwise similarity above 0.82. TCRdb itself trimmed the public reads at Q25 with fastp, ran MiXCR and retained productive beta chains. Identical CDR3 proteins give one entry, which carries the most common genes and DNA. These V and J calls derive from TCRdb rather than the authors' analysis. This sample lists 60,000 or so distinct CDR3 sequences; around 6% were detected once. The ten largest clones represent roughly 14% of the sample.

This specimen's time point label, interpreted: sample taken at primary tumor resection. Samples were obtained from about 69 patients with early-stage, untreated non-small cell lung cancer from the lung TRACERx cohort. TCR sequencing used whole RNA extracted from tumor and nontumor lung tissue, or from cryopreserved PBMC samples, without cell sorting. Patients were selected for TCR sequencing only if sufficient RNA was available from at least two tumor regions. From the cysteine up to the phenylalanine, the CDR3 has a length of 17 residues. Of the read, only the CDR3 DNA is kept; its 51 bases are in frame from base 1. V and J are trimmed by 5 bases and 1 base, and the gene matches miss 10 bases of the junction. The CDR1 and CDR2 encoded by the germline V gene (reference sequence) are SEHNR and FQNEAQ.

This clonotype was sampled from a female donor with early-stage non-small cell lung cancer. The sequencing here drew on PBMCs, taken at surgery. The chain joins TRBV7-9 to TRBJ2-1; 8 nucleotides in the junction match TRBD2. CDR3 sequence: CASSPRGLAGSYNEQFF. The DNA is as follows: TGTGCCAGCAGCCCCCGAGGGCTAGCGGGTTCCTACAATGAGCAGTTCTTC. Extended through the reference TRBV7-9 and TRBJ2-1 proteins, this CDR3 yields the full variable domain: DTGVSQNPRHKITKRGQNVTFRCDPISEHNRLYWYRQTLGQGPEFLTYFQNEAQLEKSRLLSDRFSAERPKGSFSTLEIQRTEQGDSAMYLCASSPRGLAGSYNEQFFGPGTRLTVL.